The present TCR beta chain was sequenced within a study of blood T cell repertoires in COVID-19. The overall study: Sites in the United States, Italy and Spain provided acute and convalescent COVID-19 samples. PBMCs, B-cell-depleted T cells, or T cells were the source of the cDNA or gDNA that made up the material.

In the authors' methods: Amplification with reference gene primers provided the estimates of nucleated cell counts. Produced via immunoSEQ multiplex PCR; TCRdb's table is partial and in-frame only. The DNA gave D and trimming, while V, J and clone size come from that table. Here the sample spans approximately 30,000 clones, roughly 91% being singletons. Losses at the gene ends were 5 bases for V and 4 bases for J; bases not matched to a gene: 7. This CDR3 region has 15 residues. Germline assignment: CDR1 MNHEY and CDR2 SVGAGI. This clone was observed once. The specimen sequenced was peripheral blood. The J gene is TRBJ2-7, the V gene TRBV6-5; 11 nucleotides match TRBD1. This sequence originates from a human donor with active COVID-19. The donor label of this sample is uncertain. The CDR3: CASSTRTGGEYEQYF. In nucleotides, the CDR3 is TGTGCCAGCAGTACGCGGACAGGGGGCGAATACGAGCAGTACTTC.